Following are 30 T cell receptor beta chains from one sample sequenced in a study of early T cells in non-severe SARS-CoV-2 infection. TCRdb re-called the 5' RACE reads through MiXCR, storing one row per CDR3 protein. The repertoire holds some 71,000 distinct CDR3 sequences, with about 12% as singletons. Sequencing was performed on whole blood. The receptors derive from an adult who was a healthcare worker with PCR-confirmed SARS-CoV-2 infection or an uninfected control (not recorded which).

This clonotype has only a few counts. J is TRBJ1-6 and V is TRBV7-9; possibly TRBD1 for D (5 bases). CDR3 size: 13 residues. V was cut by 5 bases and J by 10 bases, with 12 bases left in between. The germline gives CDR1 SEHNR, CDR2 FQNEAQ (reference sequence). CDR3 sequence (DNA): TGTGCCAGCAGCCCAGGGTACGGGTCACCCCTCCACTTT. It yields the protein CASSPGYGSPLHF.

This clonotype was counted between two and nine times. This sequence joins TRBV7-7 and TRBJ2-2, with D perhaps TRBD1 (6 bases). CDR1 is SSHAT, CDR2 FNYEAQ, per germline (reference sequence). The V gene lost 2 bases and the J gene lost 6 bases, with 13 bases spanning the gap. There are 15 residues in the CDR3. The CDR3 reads CASSLPGVDPGELFF. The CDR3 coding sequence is TGTGCCAGCAGCTTACCAGGGGTTGACCCCGGGGAGCTGTTTTTT.

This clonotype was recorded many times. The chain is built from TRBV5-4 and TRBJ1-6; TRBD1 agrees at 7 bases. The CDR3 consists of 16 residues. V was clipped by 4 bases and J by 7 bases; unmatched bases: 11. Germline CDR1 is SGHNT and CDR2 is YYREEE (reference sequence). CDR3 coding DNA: TGTGCCAGCAGCCCCGTTGAGGGGGCGCGGAATTCACCCCTCCACTTT. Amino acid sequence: CASSPVEGARNSPLHF.

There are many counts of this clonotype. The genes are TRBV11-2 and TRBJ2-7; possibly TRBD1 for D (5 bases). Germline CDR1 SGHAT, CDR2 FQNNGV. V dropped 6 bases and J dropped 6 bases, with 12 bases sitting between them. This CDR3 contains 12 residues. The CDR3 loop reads CASSWRQGEQYF. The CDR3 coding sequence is TGTGCCAGCAGTTGGCGCCAGGGCGAGCAGTACTTC.

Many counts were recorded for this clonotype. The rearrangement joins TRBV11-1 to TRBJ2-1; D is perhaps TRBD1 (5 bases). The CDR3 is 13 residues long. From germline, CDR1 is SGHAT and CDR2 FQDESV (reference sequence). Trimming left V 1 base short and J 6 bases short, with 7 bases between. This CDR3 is CASSLDRTNEQFF. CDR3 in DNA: TGTGCCAGCAGCTTAGACAGGACCAATGAGCAGTTCTTC.

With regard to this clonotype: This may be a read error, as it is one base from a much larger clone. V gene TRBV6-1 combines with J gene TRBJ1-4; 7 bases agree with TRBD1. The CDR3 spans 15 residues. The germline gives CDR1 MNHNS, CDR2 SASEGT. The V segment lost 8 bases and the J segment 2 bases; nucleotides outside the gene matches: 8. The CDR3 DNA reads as TGTGCCAGCGTTGAGGGGGCTAAGACTAATGAAAAACTGTTTTTT. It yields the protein CASVEGAKTNEKLFF.

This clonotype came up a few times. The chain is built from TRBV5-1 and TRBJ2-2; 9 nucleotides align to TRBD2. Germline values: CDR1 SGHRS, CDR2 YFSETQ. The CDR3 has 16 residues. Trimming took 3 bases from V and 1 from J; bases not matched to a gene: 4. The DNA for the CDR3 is TGCGCCAGCAGCTATAGACTAGCGGTGAACACCGGGGAGCTGTTTTTT. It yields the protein CASSYRLAVNTGELFF.

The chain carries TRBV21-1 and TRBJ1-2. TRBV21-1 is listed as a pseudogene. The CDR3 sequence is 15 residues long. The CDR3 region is CASSKPTEDNYGYTF. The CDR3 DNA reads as TGTGCCAGCAGCAAACCCACGGAGGACAACTATGGCTACACCTTC.

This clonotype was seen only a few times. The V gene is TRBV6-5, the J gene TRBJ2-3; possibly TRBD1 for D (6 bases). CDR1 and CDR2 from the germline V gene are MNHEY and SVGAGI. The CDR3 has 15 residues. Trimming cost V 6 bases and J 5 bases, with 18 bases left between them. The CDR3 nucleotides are TGTGCCAGCAGACCCCAGCGGATCAGGGGAGATACGCAGTATTTT. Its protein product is CASRPQRIRGDTQYF.

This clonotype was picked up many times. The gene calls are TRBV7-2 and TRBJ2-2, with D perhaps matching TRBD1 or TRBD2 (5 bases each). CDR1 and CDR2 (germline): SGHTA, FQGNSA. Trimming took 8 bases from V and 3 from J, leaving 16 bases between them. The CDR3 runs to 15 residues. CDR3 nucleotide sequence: TGTGCCAGCCCTTCCCCGGGACCATACACCGGGGAGCTGTTTTTT. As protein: CASPSPGPYTGELFF.

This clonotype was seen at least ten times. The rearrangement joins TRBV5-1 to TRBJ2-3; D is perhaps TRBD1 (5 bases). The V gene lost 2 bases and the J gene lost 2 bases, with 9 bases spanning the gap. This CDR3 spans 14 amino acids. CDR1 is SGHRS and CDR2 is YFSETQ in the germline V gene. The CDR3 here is CASSLQGDTDTQYF. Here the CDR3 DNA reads TGCGCCAGCAGCTTACAAGGGGACACAGATACGCAGTATTTT.

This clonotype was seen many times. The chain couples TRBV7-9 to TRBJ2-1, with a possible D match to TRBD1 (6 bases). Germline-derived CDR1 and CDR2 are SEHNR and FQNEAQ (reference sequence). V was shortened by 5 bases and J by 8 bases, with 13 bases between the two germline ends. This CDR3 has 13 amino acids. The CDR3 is CASSPGQSDEQFF. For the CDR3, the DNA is TGTGCCAGCAGCCCAGGACAGAGCGATGAGCAGTTCTTC.

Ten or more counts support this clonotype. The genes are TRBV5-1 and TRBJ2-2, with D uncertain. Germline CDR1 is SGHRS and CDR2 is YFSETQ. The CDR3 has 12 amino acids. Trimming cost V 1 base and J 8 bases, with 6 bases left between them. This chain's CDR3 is CASSLQVGELFF. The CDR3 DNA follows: TGCGCCAGCAGCTTGCAGGTTGGGGAGCTGTTTTTT.

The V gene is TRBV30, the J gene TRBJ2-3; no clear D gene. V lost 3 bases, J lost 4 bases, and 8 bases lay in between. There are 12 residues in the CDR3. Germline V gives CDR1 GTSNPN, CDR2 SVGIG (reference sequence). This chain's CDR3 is CAWSRVADTQYF. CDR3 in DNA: TGTGCCTGGAGCCGGGTCGCAGATACGCAGTATTTT.

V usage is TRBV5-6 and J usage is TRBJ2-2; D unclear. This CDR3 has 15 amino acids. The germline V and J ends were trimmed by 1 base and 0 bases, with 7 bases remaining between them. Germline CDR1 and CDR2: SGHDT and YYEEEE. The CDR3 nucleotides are TGTGCCAGCAGCTTGCTGGCAACGAACACCGGGGAGCTGTTTTTT. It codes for CASSLLATNTGELFF.

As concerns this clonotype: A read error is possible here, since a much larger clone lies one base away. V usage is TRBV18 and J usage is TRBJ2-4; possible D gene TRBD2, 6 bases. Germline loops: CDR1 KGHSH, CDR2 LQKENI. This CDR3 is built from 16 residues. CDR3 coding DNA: TGTGCCAGCTCACCAGAGGGACTTTTGGCCATAAACATTCAGTACTTC. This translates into CASSPEGLLAINIQYF.

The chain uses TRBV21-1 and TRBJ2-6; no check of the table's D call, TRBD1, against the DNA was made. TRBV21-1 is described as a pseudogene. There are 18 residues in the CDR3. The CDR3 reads CASSKLRDRVPGANVLTF. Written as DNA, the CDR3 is TGTGCCAGCAGCAAACTCCGGGACAGGGTTCCCGGGGCCAACGTCCTGACTTTC.

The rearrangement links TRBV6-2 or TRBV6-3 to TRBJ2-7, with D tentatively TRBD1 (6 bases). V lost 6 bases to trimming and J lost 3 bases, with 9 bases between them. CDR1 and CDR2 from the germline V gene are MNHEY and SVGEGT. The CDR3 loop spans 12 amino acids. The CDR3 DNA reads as TGTGCCAGCAGGGACAGTAACTACGAGCAGTACTTC. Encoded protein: CASRDSNYEQYF.

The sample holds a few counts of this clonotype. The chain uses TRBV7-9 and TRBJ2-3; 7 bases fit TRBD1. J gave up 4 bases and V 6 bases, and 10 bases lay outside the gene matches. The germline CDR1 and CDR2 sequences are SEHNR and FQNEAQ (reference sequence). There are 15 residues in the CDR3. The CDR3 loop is CASSLTGKSSDTQYF. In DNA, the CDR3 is TGTGCCAGCAGTTTGACAGGGAAGTCGTCAGATACGCAGTATTTT.

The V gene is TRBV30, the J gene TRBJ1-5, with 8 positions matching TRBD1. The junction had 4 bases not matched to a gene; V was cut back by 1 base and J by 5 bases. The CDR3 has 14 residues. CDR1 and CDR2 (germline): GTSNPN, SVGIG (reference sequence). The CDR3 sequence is CAWSGGQVHQPQHF. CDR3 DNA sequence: TGTGCCTGGAGTGGGGGACAGGTCCATCAGCCCCAGCATTTT.

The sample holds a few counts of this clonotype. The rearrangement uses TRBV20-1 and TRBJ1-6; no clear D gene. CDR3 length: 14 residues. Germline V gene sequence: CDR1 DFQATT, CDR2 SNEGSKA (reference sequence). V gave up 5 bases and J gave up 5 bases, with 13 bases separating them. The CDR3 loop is CSARGQTDNSPLHF. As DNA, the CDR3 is TGCAGTGCTCGAGGGCAGACCGATAATTCACCCCTCCACTTT.

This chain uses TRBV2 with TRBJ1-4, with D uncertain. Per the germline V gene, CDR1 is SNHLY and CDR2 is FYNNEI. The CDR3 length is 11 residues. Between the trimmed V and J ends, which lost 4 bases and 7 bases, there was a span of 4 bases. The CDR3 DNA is TGTGCCAGCAGTGCTGCTGAAAAACTGTTTTTT. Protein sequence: CASSAAEKLFF.

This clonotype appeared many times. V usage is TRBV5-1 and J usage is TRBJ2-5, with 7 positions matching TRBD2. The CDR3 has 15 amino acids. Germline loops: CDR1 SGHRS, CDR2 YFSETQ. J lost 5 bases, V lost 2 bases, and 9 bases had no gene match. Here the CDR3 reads CASSLAVSRGETQYF. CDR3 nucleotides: TGCGCCAGCAGCTTAGCTGTTTCGCGGGGGGAGACCCAGTACTTC.

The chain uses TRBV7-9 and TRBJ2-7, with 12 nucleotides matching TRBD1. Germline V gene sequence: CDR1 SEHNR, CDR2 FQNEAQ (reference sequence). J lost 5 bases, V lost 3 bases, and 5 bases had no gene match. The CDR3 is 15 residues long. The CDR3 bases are TGTGCCAGCAGCTTTGAAAGGGACAGGGGGCACGAGCAGTACTTC. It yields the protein CASSFERDRGHEQYF.

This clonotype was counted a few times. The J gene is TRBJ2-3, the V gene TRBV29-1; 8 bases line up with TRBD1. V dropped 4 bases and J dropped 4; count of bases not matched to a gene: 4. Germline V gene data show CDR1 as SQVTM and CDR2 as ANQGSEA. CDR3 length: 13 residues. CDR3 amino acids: CSVAGGAADTQYF. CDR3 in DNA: TGCAGCGTTGCAGGGGGCGCGGCAGATACGCAGTATTTT.

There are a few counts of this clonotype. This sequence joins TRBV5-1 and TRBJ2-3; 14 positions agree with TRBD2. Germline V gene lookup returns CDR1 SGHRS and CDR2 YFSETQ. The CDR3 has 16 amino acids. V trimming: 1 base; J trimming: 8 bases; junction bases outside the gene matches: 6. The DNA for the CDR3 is TGCGCCAGCAGCTTGAACGGACTAGCGGGAGGAGGTACGCAGTATTTT. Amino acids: CASSLNGLAGGGTQYF.

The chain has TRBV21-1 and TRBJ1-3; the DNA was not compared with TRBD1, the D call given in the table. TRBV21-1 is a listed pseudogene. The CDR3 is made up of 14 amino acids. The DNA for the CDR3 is TGTGCCAGCAGCAGAGGGGGGTCTGGAAACACCATATATTTT. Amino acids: CASSRGGSGNTIYF.

CDR3 DNA: TGTGCCAGCAGCCAGTCAGCAGAGGGTCTAGCAAGTGATACGCAGTATTTT. This encodes CASSQSAEGLASDTQYF. This chain links TRBV4-2 with TRBJ2-3; TRBD2 might be the D (5 bases). V was clipped by 3 bases and J by 6 bases, with 22 bases between them. Germline-derived CDR1 and CDR2 are LGHNA and YNFKEQ. The CDR3 sequence is 17 residues long.

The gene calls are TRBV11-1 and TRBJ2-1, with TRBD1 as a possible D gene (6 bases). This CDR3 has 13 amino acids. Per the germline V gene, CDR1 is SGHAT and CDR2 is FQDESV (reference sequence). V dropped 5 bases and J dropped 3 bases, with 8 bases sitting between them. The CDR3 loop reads CASSPDSYNEQFF. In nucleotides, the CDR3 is TGTGCCAGCAGCCCGGACAGCTACAATGAGCAGTTCTTC.

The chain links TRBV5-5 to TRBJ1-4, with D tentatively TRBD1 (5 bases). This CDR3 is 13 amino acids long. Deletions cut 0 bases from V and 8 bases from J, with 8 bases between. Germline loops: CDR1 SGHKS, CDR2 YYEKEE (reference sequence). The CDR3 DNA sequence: TGTGCCAGCAGCTTGGAAGGGGCCGAAAAACTGTTTTTT. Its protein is CASSLEGAEKLFF.